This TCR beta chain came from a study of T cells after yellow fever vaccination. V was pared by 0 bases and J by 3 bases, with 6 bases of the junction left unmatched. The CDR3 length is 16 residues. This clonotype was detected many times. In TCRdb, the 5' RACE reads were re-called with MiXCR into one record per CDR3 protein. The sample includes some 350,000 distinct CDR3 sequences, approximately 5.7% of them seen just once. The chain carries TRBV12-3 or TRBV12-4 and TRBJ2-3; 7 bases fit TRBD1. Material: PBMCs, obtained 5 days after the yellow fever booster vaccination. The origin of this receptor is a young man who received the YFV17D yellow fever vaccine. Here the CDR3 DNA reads TGTGCCAGCAGTTTAGCCGACAGGGTAGAAACAGATACGCAGTATTTT. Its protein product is CASSLADRVETDTQYF.